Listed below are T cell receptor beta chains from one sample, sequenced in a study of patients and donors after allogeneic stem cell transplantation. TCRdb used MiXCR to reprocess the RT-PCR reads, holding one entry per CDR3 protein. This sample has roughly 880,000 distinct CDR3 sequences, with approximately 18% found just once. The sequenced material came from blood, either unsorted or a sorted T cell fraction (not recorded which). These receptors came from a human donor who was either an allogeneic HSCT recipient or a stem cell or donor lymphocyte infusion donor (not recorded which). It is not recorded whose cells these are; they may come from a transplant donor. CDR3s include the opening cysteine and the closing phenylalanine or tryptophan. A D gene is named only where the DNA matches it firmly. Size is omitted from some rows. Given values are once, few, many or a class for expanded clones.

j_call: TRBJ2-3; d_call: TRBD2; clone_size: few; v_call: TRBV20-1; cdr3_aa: CSASVGLAGGPADTQYF; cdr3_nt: TGCAGTGCTAGCGTCGGACTAGCGGGAGGGCCGGCAGATACGCAGTATTTT
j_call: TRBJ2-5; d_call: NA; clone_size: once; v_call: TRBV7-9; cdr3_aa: CASSLKGGKETQYF; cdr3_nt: TGTGCCAGCAGCTTGAAGGGGGGGAAAGAGACCCAGTACTTC
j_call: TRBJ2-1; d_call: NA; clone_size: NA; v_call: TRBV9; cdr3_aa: CASSVKADSYNEQFF; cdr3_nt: TGTGCCAGCAGCGTAAAAGCGGACTCCTACAATGAGCAGTTCTTC
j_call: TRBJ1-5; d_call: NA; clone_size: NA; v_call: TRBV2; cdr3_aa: CASSAKVLSLYQPQHF; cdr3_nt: TGTGCCAGCAGTGCTAAGGTTCTCAGCCTTTATCAGCCCCAGCATTTT
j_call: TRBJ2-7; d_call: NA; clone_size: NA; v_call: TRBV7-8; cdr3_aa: CASSPFRGIPSYEQYF; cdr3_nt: TGTGCCAGCAGCCCCTTCCGGGGGATCCCCTCCTACGAGCAGTACTTC
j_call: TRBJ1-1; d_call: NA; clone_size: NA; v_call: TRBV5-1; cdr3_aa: CASSLAGRLEAFF; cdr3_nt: TGCGCCAGCAGCTTGGCAGGCAGACTTGAAGCTTTCTTT
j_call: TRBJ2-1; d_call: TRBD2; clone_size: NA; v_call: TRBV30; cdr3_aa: CAWSVFRTSGHYNEQFF; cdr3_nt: TGTGCCTGGAGTGTATTCCGGACTAGCGGGCACTACAATGAGCAGTTCTTC
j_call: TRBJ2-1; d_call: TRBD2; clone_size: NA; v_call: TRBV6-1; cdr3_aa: CASSIGVAGGFYNEQFF; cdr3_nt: TGTGCCAGCAGTATCGGGGTAGCGGGAGGTTTCTACAATGAGCAGTTCTTC
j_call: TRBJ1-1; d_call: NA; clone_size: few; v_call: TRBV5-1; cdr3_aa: CASSPSGGARDTEAFF; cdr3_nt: TGCGCCAGCAGCCCCTCTGGGGGGGCGCGTGACACTGAAGCTTTCTTT
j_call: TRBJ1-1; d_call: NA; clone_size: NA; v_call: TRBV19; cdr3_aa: CASSMGFPPLEAFF; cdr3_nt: TGTGCCAGTAGTATGGGATTTCCCCCCCTTGAAGCTTTCTTT
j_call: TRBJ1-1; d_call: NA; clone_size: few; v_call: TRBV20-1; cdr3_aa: CSARVRPPDTEAFF; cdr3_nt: TGCAGTGCTAGAGTCCGCCCCCCGGACACTGAAGCTTTCTTT
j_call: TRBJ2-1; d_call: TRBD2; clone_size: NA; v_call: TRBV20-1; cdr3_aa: CSATPGSGRAREQFF; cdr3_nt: TGCAGTGCTACTCCGGGTAGCGGGAGGGCCCGTGAGCAGTTCTTC
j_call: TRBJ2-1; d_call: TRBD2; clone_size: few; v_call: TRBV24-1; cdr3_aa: CATSDSHVTSGSYNEQFF; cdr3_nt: TGTGCCACCAGTGATTCCCACGTGACTAGCGGTTCCTACAATGAGCAGTTCTTC
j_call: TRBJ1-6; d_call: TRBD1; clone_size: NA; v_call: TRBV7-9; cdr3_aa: CASSLTGQGDSPLHF; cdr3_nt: TGTGCCAGCAGCTTAACGGGGCAGGGGGATTCACCCCTCCACTTT
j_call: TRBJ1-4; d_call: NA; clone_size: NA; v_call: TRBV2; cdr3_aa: CASRQETNEKLFF; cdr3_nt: TGTGCCAGCAGACAGGAAACTAATGAAAAACTGTTTTTT
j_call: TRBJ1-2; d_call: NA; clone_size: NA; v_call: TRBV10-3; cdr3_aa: CAISEVEGGYGYTF; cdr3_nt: TGTGCCATCAGTGAGGTGGAGGGAGGCTATGGCTACACCTTC
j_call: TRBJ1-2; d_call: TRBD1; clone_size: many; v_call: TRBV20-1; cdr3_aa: CSARAQGAAGGYTF; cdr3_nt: TGCAGTGCTAGAGCACAGGGGGCAGCTGGTGGCTACACCTTC
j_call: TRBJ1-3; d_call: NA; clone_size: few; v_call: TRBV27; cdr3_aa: CASMGVAGNTIYF; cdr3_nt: TGTGCCAGCATGGGGGTCGCTGGAAACACCATATATTTT
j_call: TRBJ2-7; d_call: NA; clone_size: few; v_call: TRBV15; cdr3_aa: CATSRDRGVAAEQYF; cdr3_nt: TGTGCCACCAGCAGAGATCGAGGGGTTGCGGCCGAGCAGTACTTC
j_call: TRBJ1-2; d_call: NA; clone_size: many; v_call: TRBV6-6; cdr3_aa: CASRGVYGYTF; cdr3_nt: TGTGCCAGCAGAGGGGTCTATGGCTACACCTTC
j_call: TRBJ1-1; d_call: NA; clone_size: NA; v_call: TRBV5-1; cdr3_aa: CASSLAGEEGTEAFF; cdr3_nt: TGCGCCAGCAGCTTGGCCGGGGAAGAGGGCACTGAAGCTTTCTTT
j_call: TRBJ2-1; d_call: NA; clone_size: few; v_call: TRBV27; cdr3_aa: CASSLSGDPSPYNEQFF; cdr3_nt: TGTGCCAGCAGTTTATCTGGGGACCCTTCCCCCTACAATGAGCAGTTCTTC
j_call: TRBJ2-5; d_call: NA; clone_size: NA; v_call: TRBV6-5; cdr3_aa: CASSFAGRIWARETQYF; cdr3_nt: TGTGCCAGCAGTTTCGCGGGCAGGATTTGGGCTCGGGAGACCCAGTACTTC
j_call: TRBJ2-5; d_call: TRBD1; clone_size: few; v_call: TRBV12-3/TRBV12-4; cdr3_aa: CASSLVGQGEETQYF; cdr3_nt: TGTGCCAGCAGTTTAGTGGGACAGGGGGAAGAGACCCAGTACTTC
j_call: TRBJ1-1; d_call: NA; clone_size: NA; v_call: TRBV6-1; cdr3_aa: CASAWIGNTEAFF; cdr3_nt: TGTGCCAGCGCTTGGATCGGCAACACTGAAGCTTTCTTT
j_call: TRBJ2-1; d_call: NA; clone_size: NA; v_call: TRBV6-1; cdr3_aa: CASSRTYGNEQFF; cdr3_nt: TGTGCCAGCAGCCGGACATACGGCAATGAGCAGTTCTTC
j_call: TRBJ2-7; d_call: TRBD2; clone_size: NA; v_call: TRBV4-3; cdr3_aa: CASSPWGLAGSEQYF; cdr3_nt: TGCGCCAGCAGCCCCTGGGGGCTAGCGGGGAGCGAGCAGTACTTC
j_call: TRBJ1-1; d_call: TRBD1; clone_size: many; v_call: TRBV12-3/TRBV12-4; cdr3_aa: CASSLGQGWDTEAFF; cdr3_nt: TGTGCCAGCAGTCTCGGACAGGGGTGGGACACTGAAGCTTTCTTT
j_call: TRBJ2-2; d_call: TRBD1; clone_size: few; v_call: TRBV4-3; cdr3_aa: CASSQDPQGAAGELFF; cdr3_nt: TGCGCCAGCAGCCAAGATCCACAGGGGGCCGCCGGGGAGCTGTTTTTT
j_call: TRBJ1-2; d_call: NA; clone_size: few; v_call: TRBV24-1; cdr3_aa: CATSDDGYGYTF; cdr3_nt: TGTGCCACCAGTGATGACGGTTATGGCTACACCTTC
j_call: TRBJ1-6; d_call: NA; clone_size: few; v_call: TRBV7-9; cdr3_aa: CASSPSSPGLSPLHF; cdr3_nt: TGTGCCAGCAGCCCCTCTTCTCCGGGACTCTCACCCCTCCACTTT
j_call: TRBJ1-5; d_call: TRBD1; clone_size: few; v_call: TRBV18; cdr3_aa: CASSAGQDYQPQHF; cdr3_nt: TGTGCCAGCTCAGCGGGACAGGATTATCAGCCCCAGCATTTT
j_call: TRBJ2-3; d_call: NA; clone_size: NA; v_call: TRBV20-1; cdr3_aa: CSARLQGSTDTQYF; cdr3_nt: TGCAGTGCTAGACTACAGGGAAGCACAGATACGCAGTATTTT
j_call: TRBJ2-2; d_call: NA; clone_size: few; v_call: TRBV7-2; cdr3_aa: CASTQERVTGELFF; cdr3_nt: TGTGCCAGCACCCAAGAAAGGGTCACCGGGGAGCTGTTTTTT
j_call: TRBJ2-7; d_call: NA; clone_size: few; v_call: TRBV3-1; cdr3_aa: CASSQDAAVYEQYF; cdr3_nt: TGTGCCAGCAGCCAAGATGCGGCTGTCTACGAGCAGTACTTC
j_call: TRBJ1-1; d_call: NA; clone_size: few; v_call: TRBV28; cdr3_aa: CASSFRGPKSEAFF; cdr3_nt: TGTGCCAGCAGTTTCCGGGGGCCAAAAAGCGAAGCTTTCTTT
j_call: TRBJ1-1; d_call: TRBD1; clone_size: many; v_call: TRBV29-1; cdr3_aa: CSVDQGANTEAFF; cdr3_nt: TGCAGCGTTGATCAGGGGGCAAACACTGAAGCTTTCTTT
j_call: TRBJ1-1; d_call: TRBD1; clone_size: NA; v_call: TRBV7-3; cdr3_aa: CASSVTGPNTEAFF; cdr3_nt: TGTGCCAGCAGCGTGACAGGGCCGAACACTGAAGCTTTCTTT
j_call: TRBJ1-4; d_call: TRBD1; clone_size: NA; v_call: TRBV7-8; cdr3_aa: CASSARTGGTSEKLFF; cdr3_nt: TGTGCCAGCAGCGCTCGGACAGGGGGCACTAGCGAAAAACTGTTTTTT
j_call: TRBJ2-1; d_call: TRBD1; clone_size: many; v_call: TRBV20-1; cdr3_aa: CSARDEDRGLYNEQFF; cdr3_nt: TGCAGTGCTAGAGACGAAGACAGGGGGCTTTACAATGAGCAGTTCTTC
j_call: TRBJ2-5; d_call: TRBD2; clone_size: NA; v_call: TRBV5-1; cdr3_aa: CASSLTPGSGRGETQYF; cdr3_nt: TGCGCCAGCAGCTTAACCCCGGGTAGCGGGAGAGGGGAGACCCAGTACTTC
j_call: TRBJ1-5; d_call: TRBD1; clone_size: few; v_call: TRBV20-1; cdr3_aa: CSANSGTANQPQHF; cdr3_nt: TGCAGTGCTAACTCCGGGACAGCAAATCAGCCCCAGCATTTT
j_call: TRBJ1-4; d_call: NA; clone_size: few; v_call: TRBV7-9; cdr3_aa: CASSPQGYEKLFF; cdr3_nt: TGTGCCAGCAGCCCCCAGGGGTATGAAAAACTGTTTTTT
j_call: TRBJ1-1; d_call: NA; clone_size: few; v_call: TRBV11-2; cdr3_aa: CASTPARARVGTEAFF; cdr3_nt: TGTGCCAGCACCCCCGCGAGGGCCCGGGTGGGGACTGAAGCTTTCTTT
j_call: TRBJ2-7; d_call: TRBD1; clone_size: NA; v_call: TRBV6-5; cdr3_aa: CASSYSAGGQGYEQYF; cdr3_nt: TGTGCCAGCAGTTACTCTGCGGGCGGACAGGGTTACGAGCAGTACTTC